Below are 28 T cell receptor beta chains sequenced from a single sample in a study of T-cell memory formation after mild COVID-19 (dated by TCRdb to 2020 to 2023). The library came from 5' RACE. Sequencing was carried out with an Illumina NovaSeq 6000. Clones were called with MiXCR by TCRdb after fastp trimmed the public reads at Q25, and only in-frame beta chains were retained. When rows share a CDR3 protein, they turn into one entry using the most common DNA and genes. In all, the sample holds about 150,000 distinct CDR3 sequences, and about 19% of those were seen once. The top ten clones comprise around 2.4% of the sample. Input material: PBMCs or a T cell subset sorted from them (not recorded which). Receptor source: an adult woman who had mild COVID-19 (a few samples of this study predate the infection). The sample titles of this study are shuffled in the database, so cell type and time point are left out; the donor was told from shared clones.

This chain connects TRBV27 to TRBJ2-2; D may be TRBD1 (5 bases). CDR1 is MNHEY, CDR2 SMNVEV, per germline (reference sequence). The length of the CDR3 is 16 residues. Trimming left V 0 bases short and J 1 base short, with 9 bases between. This chain's CDR3 is CASSLSVTVNTGELFF. The CDR3 bases are TGTGCCAGCAGTTTATCGGTGACAGTGAACACCGGGGAGCTGTTTTTT.

This clonotype was recorded many times. The V and J genes are TRBV9 and TRBJ2-5; D remains unclear. Trimming removed 0 bases from V and 2 bases from J, with 8 bases in between. CDR1 and CDR2 (germline): SGDLS, YYNGEE. The CDR3 runs 14 residues. The CDR3 region has the DNA TGTGCCAGCAGCGTAGGTGTCCAACAAGAGACCCAGTACTTC. Protein: CASSVGVQQETQYF.

Only a few counts were recorded for this clonotype. The chain combines TRBV13 with TRBJ2-2; 14 bases align to TRBD2. CDR1 and CDR2 (germline): PRHDT, FYEKMQ (reference sequence). There are 19 residues in the CDR3. V gave up 4 bases and J gave up 5 bases; unmatched junction bases: 12. The CDR3 here is CASSSVGSTSGRVTGELFF. CDR3 DNA sequence: TGTGCCAGCAGCTCAGTAGGATCGACTAGCGGGAGGGTTACCGGGGAGCTGTTTTTT.

This clonotype was counted between two and nine times. V is TRBV5-6 and J is TRBJ2-3; 8 bases are shared with TRBD2. CDR3 length equals 16 residues. V was clipped by 2 bases and J by 0 bases; unmatched bases: 5. Germline V gives CDR1 SGHDT, CDR2 YYEEEE. The CDR3 DNA sequence: TGTGCCAGCAGCTTAAGCGGGGGCCCTAGCACAGATACGCAGTATTTT. It translates to CASSLSGGPSTDTQYF.

This clonotype was detected only a few times. The rearrangement uses TRBV7-9 and TRBJ1-2; D might be TRBD1 (6 bases). The CDR3 consists of 14 residues. The V end was cut by 5 bases, the J end by 0 bases, with 10 bases between. The germline V gene has CDR1 SEHNR and CDR2 FQNEAQ (reference sequence). CDR3 loop: CASSRDTSNYGYTF. DNA for the CDR3: TGTGCCAGCAGCCGGGACACGTCTAACTATGGCTACACCTTC. Combining the CDR3 with reference TRBV7-9 and TRBJ1-2 gives the whole variable domain DTGVSQNPRHKITKRGQNVTFRCDPISEHNRLYWYRQTLGQGPEFLTYFQNEAQLEKSRLLSDRFSAERPKGSFSTLEIQRTEQGDSAMYLCASSRDTSNYGYTFGSGTRLTVV.

This clonotype was seen a few times. The rearrangement links TRBV18 to TRBJ2-3; 8 nucleotides line up with TRBD2. V was clipped by 0 bases and J by 6 bases; unmatched bases: 8. The germline V gene has CDR1 KGHSH and CDR2 LQKENI. CDR3 length: 16 residues. CDR3 in amino acids: CASSPPLLSGSDTQYF. The CDR3 DNA follows: TGTGCCAGCTCACCACCTCTTTTGAGCGGGAGTGATACGCAGTATTTT.

At least ten counts were recorded for this clonotype. V usage is TRBV2 and J usage is TRBJ2-6, with a tentative D call TRBD1 (5 bases). With 10 bases removed from V and 2 bases from J, the gap between germline ends came to 9 bases. CDR3 size: 13 residues. Germline CDR1 and CDR2: SNHLY and FYNNEI. The CDR3 protein is CATSGPGANVLTF. The CDR3 DNA sequence: TGTGCCACCTCAGGGCCTGGGGCCAACGTCCTGACTTTC.

This clonotype was picked up a small number of times. The genes are TRBV29-1 and TRBJ1-1; possible D gene TRBD1, 6 bases. Germline values: CDR1 SQVTM, CDR2 ANQGSEA. V lost 3 bases and J lost 2, with 13 bases in between. This CDR3 has 14 amino acids. Here the CDR3 reads CSVEPPDRNTEAFF. The CDR3 DNA sequence: TGCAGCGTTGAGCCCCCGGACAGAAACACTGAAGCTTTCTTT.

The chain carries TRBV12-3 or TRBV12-4 and TRBJ2-3; D not certain. The CDR3 contains 13 residues. Between the trimmed V and J ends, which lost 3 bases and 6 bases, there was a span of 10 bases. CDR3 residues: CASSFVEGDTQYF. CDR3 coding DNA: TGTGCCAGCAGTTTCGTTGAAGGGGATACGCAGTATTTT.

The V and J genes are TRBV5-1 and TRBJ2-7, with D unclear. The CDR3 spans 14 residues. With 1 base removed from V and 4 bases from J, the gap between germline ends came to 12 bases. The germline CDR1 and CDR2 sequences are SGHRS and YFSETQ. In DNA, the CDR3 is TGCGCCAGCAGCTTGTCTGGCTATTCATACGAGCAGTACTTC. Amino acids: CASSLSGYSYEQYF.

The chain employs TRBV7-6 and TRBJ1-1; perhaps TRBD1 as D (5 bases). The CDR3 totals 14 residues. Per the germline V gene, CDR1 is SGHVS and CDR2 is FNYEAQ. V lost 5 bases, J lost 2 bases, and 12 bases lay in between. The CDR3 here is CASSPGTDNTEAFF. The DNA of the CDR3 is TGTGCCAGCAGCCCCGGGACGGATAACACTGAAGCTTTCTTT. Combining the CDR3 with reference TRBV7-6 and TRBJ1-1 gives the whole variable domain GAGVSQSPRYKVTKRGQDVALRCDPISGHVSLYWYRQALGQGPEFLTYFNYEAQQDKSGLPNDRFSAERPEGSISTLTIQRTEQRDSAMYRCASSPGTDNTEAFFGQGTRLTVV.

This clonotype was seen a single time. The rearrangement joins TRBV11-3 to TRBJ2-5; the D gene is possibly TRBD1 (5 bases). There are 15 residues in the CDR3. V was clipped by 1 base and J by 1 base, with 10 bases between them. Germline V gives CDR1 SGHNT, CDR2 YENEEA. This CDR3 reads CASSLAYGAQETQYF. In DNA form, the CDR3 reads TGTGCCAGCAGCTTAGCGTATGGGGCCCAAGAGACCCAGTACTTC.

This clonotype appeared many times. This chain links TRBV11-3 with TRBJ1-2; tentative D call: TRBD1 (6 bases). The V and J ends lost 8 bases and 4 bases respectively, with 11 bases between them. The CDR3 length is 12 residues. Per the germline V gene, CDR1 is SGHNT and CDR2 is YENEEA. CDR3 loop: CASGGSAYGYTF. The CDR3 DNA is TGTGCCAGCGGGGGCAGTGCCTATGGCTACACCTTC.

This clonotype was counted a few times. This chain uses TRBV4-2 with TRBJ2-3, with a tentative D call TRBD2 (6 bases). V was clipped by 2 bases and J by 6 bases, with 18 bases between them. CDR3 size: 16 residues. Germline loops: CDR1 LGHNA, CDR2 YNFKEQ. The CDR3 spells CASSQSLGLTRDTQYF. CDR3 DNA: TGTGCCAGCAGCCAAAGTCTCGGACTAACTCGGGATACGCAGTATTTT.

This clonotype was counted between two and nine times. The genes are TRBV5-1 and TRBJ2-2, with 8 bases that match TRBD2. Germline trimming cut 2 bases from V and 1 base from J; bases unmatched to any gene: 10. Germline V CDR1 and CDR2: SGHRS, YFSETQ. This CDR3 has 18 residues. Written as DNA, the CDR3 is TGCGCCAGCAGCTTATCCCCCTCGGGAGGGAGGAACACCGGGGAGCTGTTTTTT. Translating gives CASSLSPSGGRNTGELFF.

The chain links TRBV24-1 to TRBJ2-3, with a tentative D call TRBD2 (5 bases). Germline-derived CDR1 and CDR2 are KGHDR and SFDVKD. The CDR3 runs 14 residues. V was clipped by 7 bases and J by 1 base, with 11 bases between them. CDR3 bases: TGTGCCACCAGGAGCCGGGGAGGCACAGATACGCAGTATTTT. It is translated as CATRSRGGTDTQYF.

This clonotype was seen many times. The chain employs TRBV5-1 and TRBJ1-2; 7 positions agree with TRBD1. The CDR3 extends over 15 amino acids. The ends lost 0 bases at V and 6 bases at J; junction bases unmatched: 8. Germline V gives CDR1 SGHRS, CDR2 YFSETQ. The CDR3 DNA sequence: TGCGCCAGCAGCTTGGCCGGGACAGCCCGGGATGGCTACACCTTC. The encoded protein is CASSLAGTARDGYTF.

This clonotype has a handful of counts. The chain couples TRBV15 to TRBJ1-4, with D maybe TRBD1 (5 bases). There are 14 residues in the CDR3. CDR1 and CDR2 (germline): LNHNV, YYDKDF (reference sequence). Deletions cut 5 bases from V and 0 bases from J, with 7 bases between. The CDR3 sequence is CATSDRSTNEKLFF. CDR3 DNA sequence: TGTGCCACCAGCGACAGATCAACTAATGAAAAACTGTTTTTT.

This clonotype has just a few counts. The CDR3: CASSSHLAVSTDTQYF. In DNA, the CDR3 is TGTGCCAGCAGCTCGCACTTAGCGGTCAGCACAGATACGCAGTATTTT. The gene calls are TRBV11-2 and TRBJ2-3; possibly TRBD2 for D (6 bases). V dropped 4 bases and J dropped 0 bases, with 14 bases sitting between them. The CDR3 is 16 residues long. CDR1 is SGHAT, CDR2 FQNNGV, per germline.

This clonotype was counted only a few times. An end of the junction differs from the germline gene, which may be a read error. The V call is TRBV7-9, the J call TRBJ2-1; possible D gene TRBD2, 7 bases. Germline-derived CDR1 and CDR2 are SEHNR and FQNEAQ (reference sequence). CDR3 length: 16 amino acids. The CDR3 nucleotides are TGTGCCAGCAGTTTAGGGGGGGGAGTAAAGAACAATGAGCAGTTCTTC. This codes for CASSLGGGVKNNEQFF.

There are a few counts of this clonotype. The chain joins TRBV5-1 to TRBJ2-7; D is possibly TRBD1 (6 bases). Germline CDR1 is SGHRS and CDR2 is YFSETQ. V was trimmed by 0 bases and J by 5 bases, leaving 6 bases between them. The CDR3 contains 12 residues. The CDR3 DNA reads TGCGCCAGCAGCTTGGCAGGGGACGAGCAGTACTTC. Its protein is CASSLAGDEQYF.

The rearrangement joins TRBV5-6 to TRBJ2-7, with D unclear. V dropped 4 bases and J dropped 7 bases, with 15 bases sitting between them. Germline CDR1 and CDR2: SGHDT and YYEEEE. This CDR3 has 13 amino acids. CDR3 bases: TGTGCCAGCAGCCGCTCAAGGTCCGGTGAGCAGTACTTC. This encodes CASSRSRSGEQYF.

This clonotype was picked up a small number of times. The CDR3 loop reads CASSLLGPHEQYF. As DNA, the CDR3 is TGTGCCAGCAGCTTACTGGGGCCGCACGAGCAGTACTTC. The V gene is TRBV7-6, the J gene TRBJ2-7, with a tentative D call TRBD1 (5 bases). The CDR3 has 13 amino acids. Germline V lookup: CDR1 SGHVS, CDR2 FNYEAQ. Between the trimmed V and J ends, which lost 2 bases and 5 bases, there was a span of 10 bases.

This chain uses TRBV5-1 with TRBJ2-3; TRBD2 aligns across 7 bases. V trimming: 3 bases; J trimming: 1 base; junction bases outside the gene matches: 5. CDR1 is SGHRS and CDR2 is YFSETQ in the germline V gene. The CDR3 has 15 amino acids. The CDR3 reads CASSSTAGGTDTQYF. CDR3 DNA sequence: TGCGCCAGCAGCTCAACGGCGGGGGGCACAGATACGCAGTATTTT.

This clonotype appeared many times. The V gene is TRBV20-1, the J gene TRBJ2-7; 8 nucleotides align to TRBD2. V dropped 2 bases and J dropped 5; count of bases not matched to a gene: 11. CDR1 is DFQATT and CDR2 is SNEGSKA in the germline V gene (reference sequence). The CDR3 is made up of 15 amino acids. CDR3 sequence: CSARSASGPGDEQYF. The CDR3 DNA is TGCAGTGCTAGATCGGCTAGCGGGCCTGGGGACGAGCAGTACTTC.

This clonotype was seen a handful of times. This chain connects TRBV23-1 to TRBJ1-1; tentatively, D is TRBD1 (5 bases). TRBV23-1 is designated an ORF whose function remains uncertain. The CDR3 covers 16 residues. V lost 4 bases and J 1 base, leaving 16 bases between the germline ends. CDR3 in DNA: TGCGCCAGCAGTCGAAGTGGGCAGGGAGGGAACACTGAAGCTTTCTTT. Protein product: CASSRSGQGGNTEAFF.

A few counts support this clonotype. The rearrangement joins TRBV10-3 to TRBJ2-2; a weak D match, TRBD2 (6 bases). Germline values: CDR1 ENHRY, CDR2 SYGVKD. The CDR3 sequence is 13 residues long. The V end was cut by 5 bases, the J end by 6 bases, with 10 bases between. CDR3 amino acids: CAISFREAGELFF. The CDR3 bases are TGTGCCATCAGTTTCAGGGAGGCCGGGGAGCTGTTTTTT.

CDR3 DNA sequence: TGTGCCAGCAGCCATAACAACTACGAGCAGTACTTC. Its protein product is CASSHNNYEQYF. This chain connects TRBV7-2 to TRBJ2-7; D unclear. Trimming left V 5 bases short and J 3 bases short, with 8 bases between. CDR3 length equals 12 residues. The V gene's germline CDR1 is SGHTA and CDR2 FQGNSA.